These 15 T cell receptor beta chains came from one sample sequenced in a study of blood T cell repertoires in COVID-19. Assay: immunoSEQ multiplex PCR; the TCRdb copy retains only in-frame clones and omits some. The sample lists almost 250,000 clones, around 89% occurring once. The sequenced sample was PBMCs or T cells enriched from blood (not recorded which). These receptors were collected from a woman in her twenties or thirties who had recovered from COVID-19.

The chain has TRBV7-2 and TRBJ1-2, with TRBD1 identical over 8 bases. Germline CDR1 and CDR2: SGHTA and FQGNSA. CDR3 length: 13 amino acids. Trimming cost V 5 bases and J 4 bases; bases outside gene matches: 3. CDR3 coding DNA: TGTGCCAGCAGCAGACAGGGGCCCTATGGCTACACCTTC. Amino acids: CASSRQGPYGYTF.

The chain combines TRBV19 with TRBJ2-3; 11 bases are shared with TRBD1. The CDR3 covers 16 residues. V trimming: 5 bases; J trimming: 3 bases; junction bases outside the gene matches: 7. Germline V gene sequence: CDR1 LNHDA, CDR2 SQIVND (reference sequence). The CDR3 sequence is CASSATGTGGTDTQYF. The CDR3 nucleotides are TGTGCCAGTAGTGCGACCGGGACAGGGGGTACAGATACGCAGTATTTT.

This clone occurred once. The gene calls are TRBV29-1 and TRBJ1-2; D unresolved. V dropped 7 bases and J dropped 0 bases, with 18 bases sitting between them. CDR3 length: 15 residues. Germline V lookup: CDR1 SQVTM, CDR2 ANQGSEA. The CDR3 sequence is CSAHVTERANYGYTF. CDR3 DNA: TGCAGCGCCCACGTAACAGAGAGAGCTAACTATGGCTACACCTTC.

The chain links TRBV3-1 (or the pseudogene TRBV3-2) to TRBJ2-1; TRBD2 matches 12 bases. The trim removed 4 bases at V and 1 base at J, leaving 2 bases unmatched. The CDR3 loop spans 16 amino acids. The germline V gene encodes CDR1 LGHDT and CDR2 YNNKEL (reference sequence). The CDR3 here is CASSPLAGGSYNEQFF. In DNA, the CDR3 is TGTGCCAGCAGCCCGCTAGCGGGAGGGTCCTACAATGAGCAGTTCTTC.

As regards this clone: The sample has other DNA sequences that encode this CDR3 too. The gene calls are TRBV19 and TRBJ1-5, with a possible D match to TRBD1 (5 bases). The CDR3 runs to 15 residues. Germline values: CDR1 LNHDA, CDR2 SQIVND (reference sequence). V lost 4 bases and J 2 bases, leaving 12 bases between the germline ends. The CDR3 nucleotides read TGTGCCAGTAGTAGCCCAAGGGGTCGCAATCAGCCCCAGCATTTT. Its translation: CASSSPRGRNQPQHF.

The chain is built from TRBV29-1 and TRBJ2-5, with 7 bases fitting TRBD1. The V gene end was trimmed by 3 bases and the J gene end by 4 bases; junction bases not matched to a gene: 14. Per germline, CDR1 SQVTM and CDR2 ANQGSEA. The CDR3 consists of 16 residues. The CDR3 reads CSVDGQALAMGETQYF. The CDR3 DNA reads as TGCAGCGTTGACGGACAGGCCCTCGCGATGGGAGAGACCCAGTACTTC.

V gene TRBV9 combines with J gene TRBJ2-5, with a tentative D call TRBD2 (6 bases). Germline CDR1 reads SGDLS; CDR2 reads YYNGEE. V gave up 0 bases and J gave up 5 bases, with 17 bases separating them. The CDR3 loop spans 16 amino acids. As DNA, the CDR3 is TGTGCCAGCAGCGTAGGGGGCCCAAACCGGGGGGAGACCCAGTACTTC. Protein: CASSVGGPNRGETQYF.

The V and J genes are TRBV5-6 and TRBJ1-3, with D perhaps matching TRBD1 (6 bases). The V end lost 4 bases, the J end lost 0 bases, and 11 bases lay between the germline ends. The CDR3 covers 15 residues. The germline V gene encodes CDR1 SGHDT and CDR2 YYEEEE. CDR3: CASSQGQISGNTIYF. In DNA form, the CDR3 reads TGTGCCAGCAGCCAAGGACAGATCTCTGGAAACACCATATATTTT.

The chain carries TRBV5-1 and TRBJ2-5; TRBD1 aligns across 8 bases. Germline CDR1 reads SGHRS; CDR2 reads YFSETQ. The CDR3 length is 17 residues. The V segment lost 3 bases and the J segment 2 bases; nucleotides outside the gene matches: 12. This chain's CDR3 is CASSSTPGTGGQETQYF. For the CDR3, the DNA is TGCGCCAGCAGCTCGACCCCCGGGACAGGTGGACAAGAGACCCAGTACTTC.

The chain's CDR3 is CASRDRESDTQYF. DNA of the CDR3: TGCGCCAGCAGGGACAGGGAGTCAGATACGCAGTATTTT. This sequence joins TRBV5-1 and TRBJ2-3; the match to TRBD1 covers 8 bases. Germline V gives CDR1 SGHRS, CDR2 YFSETQ. V shed 5 bases, J shed 4 bases, and the junction held 3 bases outside the gene matches. The CDR3 runs 13 residues.

The CDR3, as DNA: TGTGCCAGCAGCCGGACTAGCGGGAGAAACGGGGAGCTGTTTTTT. Translation gives CASSRTSGRNGELFF. This sequence joins TRBV7-2 and TRBJ2-2; 13 bases agree with TRBD2. This CDR3 has 15 amino acids. Trimming removed 5 bases from V and 7 bases from J; junction bases left unmatched: 4. Germline V gene lookup returns CDR1 SGHTA and CDR2 FQGNSA. The entire variable domain, with the rest obtained from reference TRBV7-2 and TRBJ2-2, is as follows: GAGVSQSPSNKVTEKGKDVELRCDPISGHTALYWYRQSLGQGLEFLIYFQGNSAPDKSGLPSDRFSAERTGGSVSTLTIQRTQQEDSAVYLCASSRTSGRNGELFFGEGSRLTVL.

V gene TRBV28 combines with J gene TRBJ1-2; 7 bases map to TRBD1. Germline trimming cut 6 bases from V and 2 bases from J; bases unmatched to any gene: 12. CDR1 is MDHEN, CDR2 SYDVKM, per germline. CDR3 length: 16 residues. In DNA, the CDR3 is TGTGCCAGCAGCCCAACCGGGACAGTGTTAAACTATGGCTACACCTTC. It specifies CASSPTGTVLNYGYTF.

The rearrangement joins TRBV6-4 to TRBJ2-1, with D perhaps TRBD2 (6 bases). The V gene's germline CDR1 is MRHNA and CDR2 SNTAGT. The CDR3 is made up of 14 amino acids. Trimming took 3 bases from V and 9 from J, leaving 15 bases between them. The CDR3 region has the DNA TGTGCCAGCAGTGAGAGTCGGAGGGCCTCTGAGCAGTTCTTC. Residues: CASSESRRASEQFF.

The chain recombines TRBV19 with TRBJ2-1; 13 nucleotides align to TRBD2. CDR1 and CDR2 from the germline V gene are LNHDA and SQIVND (reference sequence). The CDR3 is made up of 15 amino acids. Germline trimming cut 7 bases from V and 8 bases from J; bases unmatched to any gene: 8. The CDR3 DNA reads TGTGCCAGTAATCAACTAGCGGGAGGGTTCGATGAGCAGTTCTTC. It encodes CASNQLAGGFDEQFF.

Regarding this clone: The limits of the CDR3 on the DNA are not certain, so only TCRdb's listed CDR3 is given. J is TRBJ1-5 and V is TRBV24-1; TRBD1, the table's D call, was not compared with the DNA. Germline lookup yields CDR1 KGHDR and CDR2 SFDVKD. The CDR3 length is 17 residues, termini included. This CDR3 reads CATSDFFGQGRNQPQHF.